What follows describes a single T cell receptor beta chain. Its binding antigen is unknown. No per-base quality is available; no much larger clone lies one base away. The sample belongs to a study of blood T cell repertoires in COVID-19 (dated by TCRdb to between 2020 and 2021). Background on the whole study: Collaborator samples came from the United States, Italy and Spain and covered acute and convalescent phases of COVID-19. The material from the prospective study consisted of cDNA or gDNA derived from T cells, B-cell-depleted T cells, or PBMCs. The dataset comprised deeply sampled blood TCRbeta repertoires from subjects exposed to, actively infected with, or recovered from COVID-19. The repertoires were released in a freely available public database meant as a resource for research on the immune response to SARS-CoV-2. Samples were obtained from the ongoing ImmuneRACE study (first 160 participants) and from 1,254 subjects provided by 6 global collaborators. Sample metadata almost always included a de-identified subject ID, COVID-19 status, age in years and sex. Where HLA class I and class II types were available, the types were taken from metadata supplied by the sample provider, not from assay-based typing. General conclusions and limits of the study: Clinical and demographic metadata were provided uncurated, with the amount varying by source and participant.

Each collaborating institution followed its own protocols to collect whole blood in K2EDTA tubes. For TCRbeta analysis, collaborators shipped samples as frozen whole blood, isolated PBMCs, or DNA extracted from either of those sample types. TCRbeta CDR3 regions were amplified from genomic DNA using the immunoSEQ Assay, a bias-controlled multiplex PCR. The paper's data handling went like this. Nucleated cell counts per sample were estimated from amplification of reference gene primers within the assay. To quantify the absolute abundance of each unique TCRbeta CDR3 rearrangement, sequence reads were collapsed and filtered. For each sample, productive Simpson clonality was calculated by taking the square root of Simpson's diversity index across productive rearrangements. TCRdb retrieved this table from immuneACCESS and kept in-frame rearrangements only. Not all clones are present; in checked studies, unresolved V genes account for under half, and no reason is known for the remainder. V and J calls and clone size are given by that table; D and trimming were obtained from the DNA. The sample yields 180,000 or so clones; around four fifths were counted once. The top ten hold 2.5% to 3.5% of the sample.

The germline V gene (reference sequence) sets CDR1 to MNHNY and CDR2 to SVGAGI. The germline ends are 16 bases apart after V is trimmed by 0 bases and J by 10 bases. The CDR3 runs 16 amino acids, cysteine and phenylalanine included. CDR3 DNA only is kept here, 48 bases in frame from base 1. Sequencing was carried out using peripheral blood. The sequence came from a woman aged 80 or older with active or convalescent COVID-19. The chain was built from TRBV6-6 and TRBJ1-6; the D segment cannot be called with confidence. The CDR3 has the sequence CASSYSIARLESPLHF. The DNA reads TGTGCCAGCAGTTACTCGATCGCCAGACTAGAGTCACCCCTCCACTTT.